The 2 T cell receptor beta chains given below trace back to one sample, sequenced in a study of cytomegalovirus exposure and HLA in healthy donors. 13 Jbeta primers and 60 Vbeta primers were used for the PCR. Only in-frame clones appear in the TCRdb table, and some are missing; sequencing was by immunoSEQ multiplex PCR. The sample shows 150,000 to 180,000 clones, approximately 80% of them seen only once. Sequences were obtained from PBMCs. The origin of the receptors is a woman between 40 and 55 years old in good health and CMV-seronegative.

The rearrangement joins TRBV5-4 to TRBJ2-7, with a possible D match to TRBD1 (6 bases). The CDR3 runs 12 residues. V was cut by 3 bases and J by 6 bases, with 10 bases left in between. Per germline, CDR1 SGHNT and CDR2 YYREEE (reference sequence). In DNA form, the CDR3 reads TGTGCCAGCAGCTCCGCCAGGGGCGAGCAGTACTTC. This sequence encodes CASSSARGEQYF.

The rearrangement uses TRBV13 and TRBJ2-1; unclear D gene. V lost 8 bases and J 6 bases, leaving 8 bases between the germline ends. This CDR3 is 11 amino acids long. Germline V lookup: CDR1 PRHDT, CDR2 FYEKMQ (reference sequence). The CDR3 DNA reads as TGTGCCAGCCAGAGAGGCAATGAGCAGTTCTTC. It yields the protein CASQRGNEQFF.